This T cell receptor (beta chain) was identified in a study of monozygotic twins with inflammatory bowel disease. Following a re-call of the 5' RACE reads, TCRdb has one entry per CDR3 protein and lacks DNA. Found here are approximately 210,000 distinct CDR3 sequences; the top ten clones hold under 8.5%. The CDR3 has 17 amino acids. CDR1 and CDR2 (germline): MNHEY, SVGAGI. Sequences were obtained from blood. The sequence was obtained from a human donor with ulcerative colitis or Crohn's disease, or a healthy co-twin of an affected twin (not recorded which). V and J are TRBV6-5 and TRBJ2-3; TCRdb names TRBD2, which stays unverified in the absence of DNA. The CDR3: CASSYSTSGSRPDTQYF.